The rows below give T cell receptor beta chains drawn from one sample of a study of blood T cell repertoires in COVID-19. The assay was immunoSEQ multiplex PCR, and TCRdb's table has in-frame clones only and misses some. The sample has around 68,000 clones, about nine tenths seen once; the top ten hold 6.6%. The material sequenced was peripheral blood. These receptors were collected from a man aged 45-60 years with active COVID-19. CDR3s include the opening cysteine and the closing phenylalanine or tryptophan.

V,J,CDR3
TRBV12-3/TRBV12-4,TRBJ2-2,CASSWAGELFF
TRBV25-1,TRBJ2-3,CASSNPGLGADTQYF
TRBV30,TRBJ1-2,CAWTGERGSYGYTF
TRBV7-9,TRBJ2-2,CASSLGGGRTGELFF
TRBV29-1,TRBJ1-1,CSVAEALTEAFF
TRBV19,TRBJ1-1,CASSIATGGTEAFF
TRBV5-6,TRBJ2-7,CASSLGWAGVSRPEQYF
TRBV19,TRBJ2-1,CASTAWDKSSYNEQFF
TRBV5-1,TRBJ2-1,CASSWGDEQFF
TRBV27,TRBJ2-3,CASSDRGGDTQYF
TRBV28,TRBJ2-1,CASSRTSSYNEQFF
TRBV5-1,TRBJ1-2,CASTLTQGRGGYTF
TRBV19,TRBJ2-5,CASSSRETQYF
TRBV6-5,TRBJ2-7,CASSYSVTWGQGEQYF
TRBV4-1,TRBJ2-1,CASSQPQTLAGRGNEQFF
TRBV28,TRBJ1-5,CASRRDTLSNQPQHF
TRBV6-5,TRBJ2-4,CASSFSGRGGNIQYF
TRBV7-9,TRBJ1-6,CASSKDSLTNSPLHF
TRBV6-4,TRBJ2-3,CASSEEDTDTQYF
TRBV7-3,TRBJ1-4,CASSSGQGGKLFF
TRBV24-1,TRBJ2-5,CATSDQLAGETQYF
TRBV9,TRBJ2-7,CASSSRGSYEQYF
TRBV4-1,TRBJ2-3,CASSLATRVEDTQYF
TRBV11-3,TRBJ2-5,CASSVTYRETQYF
TRBV27,TRBJ1-1,CASSLGGQGSLNTEAFF
TRBV19,TRBJ2-7,CASNIPGLAGGPYEQYF
TRBV5-1,TRBJ2-1,CASSSNTEAGEQFF
TRBV19,TRBJ2-4,CASSPGENIQYF
TRBV6-2/TRBV6-3,TRBJ2-1,CASSLGGSYNEQFF
TRBV4-3,TRBJ1-2,CASSLGTLTYGYTF
TRBV2,TRBJ2-7,CASSAQVYEQYF
TRBV18,TRBJ1-6,CASSPRAGSDSPLHF
TRBV30,TRBJ2-7,CAWTSKTGVYEQYF
TRBV18,TRBJ1-4,CASSGAMNEKLFF
TRBV25-1,TRBJ2-7,CASSEFTGSYEQYF
TRBV7-3,TRBJ2-2,CASSSVAGSSTGELFF
TRBV4-3,TRBJ1-3,CASSLSRWTGSNSGNTIYF
TRBV7-3,TRBJ2-3,CASSPGTGVYHTQYF
TRBV5-1,TRBJ2-7,CASSLGTGGRSYEQYF